This is a list of T cell receptor beta chains from one sample in a study of blood T cell repertoires in COVID-19. The method was immunoSEQ multiplex PCR; TCRdb's version includes in-frame clones alone and lacks a portion of them. The table lists 470,000 or so clones, 80% to 90% of them singletons, with 3% to 4% in the top ten. Material: peripheral blood. These receptors came from a human donor in a cohort sampled during active COVID-19. The CDR3 runs from the conserved cysteine through the conserved F or W. D genes are given only for firm matches. The listing skips clone size in some rows; elsewhere it reads once, few, many or a size class.

d_gene	v_gene	j_gene	abundance	CDR3aa	CDR3nt
.	TRBV5-1	TRBJ2-2	few	CASSSSPGSNTGELFF	TGCGCCAGCAGCTCGAGCCCGGGATCGAACACCGGGGAGCTGTTTTTT
TRBD1	TRBV19	TRBJ1-1	.	CASSNMDRVTEAFF	TGTGCCAGTAGTAATATGGACAGGGTAACTGAAGCTTTCTTT
TRBD1	TRBV27	TRBJ1-5	.	CASRLTGAQPQHF	TGTGCCAGCAGACTTACAGGGGCTCAGCCCCAGCATTTT
TRBD2	TRBV5-1	TRBJ2-5	.	CASSLGGGRAPETQYF	TGCGCCAGCAGCTTGGGAGGTGGGAGGGCCCCGGAGACCCAGTACTTC
TRBD1	TRBV13	TRBJ1-1	.	CASSLLQGDTEAFF	TGTGCCAGCAGCCTTCTTCAGGGGGACACTGAAGCTTTCTTT
TRBD1	TRBV5-1	TRBJ2-2	.	CASSDRQGRTGELFF	TGCGCCAGCAGCGATCGACAGGGACGCACCGGGGAGCTGTTTTTT
.	TRBV7-2	TRBJ2-7	.	CASSPRDKRSYEQYF	TGTGCCAGCAGCCCCCGGGACAAACGATCCTACGAGCAGTACTTC
TRBD1	TRBV18	TRBJ1-1	.	CASSQRAGGSLSDTEAFF	TGTGCCAGCTCACAACGGGCAGGGGGTTCGTTGTCTGACACTGAAGCTTTCTTT
TRBD2	TRBV6-5	TRBJ2-7	.	CASKRDYEQYF	TGTGCCAGCAAGCGGGATTACGAGCAGTACTTC
.	TRBV19	TRBJ1-1	once	CASSWGRDTEAFF	TGTGCCAGTAGTTGGGGGAGGGACACTGAAGCTTTCTTT
TRBD1	TRBV6-1	TRBJ2-3	.	CASSEAYRGQDTQYF	TGTGCCAGCAGTGAAGCCTACAGGGGGCAAGATACGCAGTATTTT
.	TRBV25-1	TRBJ1-1	.	CASSETGRDTEAFF	TGTGCCAGCAGTGAGACGGGGAGGGACACTGAAGCTTTCTTT
TRBD2	TRBV7-8	TRBJ2-3	.	CASSHRLAGDTDTQYF	TGTGCCAGCAGTCATCGACTAGCGGGGGACACAGATACGCAGTATTTT
.	TRBV19	TRBJ1-5	.	CASTASKGKNQPQHF	TGTGCCAGTACCGCCTCCAAGGGGAAGAATCAGCCCCAGCATTTT
.	TRBV19	TRBJ1-1	.	CASSMFFEPAGVSNTEAFF	TGTGCCAGTAGTATGTTCTTTGAGCCCGCCGGGGTCTCGAACACTGAAGCTTTCTTT
.	TRBV3-1/TRBV3-2	TRBJ1-1	.	CASSQDLASGAEAFF	TGTGCCAGCAGCCAAGACCTTGCGTCGGGGGCTGAAGCTTTCTTT
TRBD1	TRBV19	TRBJ2-5	.	CASTTGDQETQYF	TGTGCCAGCACGACAGGGGACCAAGAGACCCAGTACTTC
TRBD1	TRBV19	TRBJ1-4	.	CASGTTGLNEKLFF	TGTGCCAGTGGAACGACAGGGTTGAATGAAAAACTGTTTTTT
.	TRBV2	TRBJ2-5	.	CASSSFRETQYF	TGTGCCAGCAGTAGCTTCCGAGAGACCCAGTACTTC
.	TRBV9	TRBJ1-1	once	CASSGTNVNTEAFF	TGTGCCAGCAGCGGGACAAACGTGAACACTGAAGCTTTCTTT
TRBD2	TRBV5-5	TRBJ2-7	.	CASSLDAGGPLEQYF	TGTGCCAGCAGCTTGGATGCGGGAGGGCCTTTGGAGCAGTACTTC
.	TRBV5-1	TRBJ2-3	.	CASSLGTGPADTQYF	TGCGCCAGCAGCTTGGGAACAGGGCCCGCAGATACGCAGTATTTT
.	TRBV5-1	TRBJ1-4	.	CASSLAGGALDEKLFF	TGCGCCAGCAGCTTGGCTGGGGGGGCGTTGGATGAAAAACTGTTTTTT
.	TRBV23-1	TRBJ1-1	.	CASSHKGRGNTEAFF	TGCGCCAGCAGTCACAAAGGCAGGGGGAACACTGAAGCTTTCTTT
TRBD1	TRBV15	TRBJ2-1	.	CATSSLGTESEQFF	TGTGCCACCAGCAGCCTGGGGACAGAATCTGAGCAGTTCTTC
TRBD1	TRBV19	TRBJ1-1	.	CASSRETGADTEAFF	TGTGCCAGTAGCCGGGAGACAGGGGCGGACACTGAAGCTTTCTTT
.	TRBV27	TRBJ2-2	once	CASSLNGRNTGELFF	TGTGCCAGCAGTTTGAACGGGAGAAACACCGGGGAGCTGTTTTTT
TRBD2	TRBV11-2	TRBJ2-7	.	CASSFGGVGHEQYF	TGTGCCAGCAGCTTTGGGGGGGTAGGCCACGAGCAGTACTTC
.	TRBV14	TRBJ1-2	.	CASSQVAGFYGYTF	TGTGCCAGCAGCCAAGTTGCCGGGTTCTATGGCTACACCTTC
.	TRBV15	TRBJ2-6	.	CATSRDRSGANVLTF	TGTGCCACCAGCAGAGATCGGTCTGGGGCCAACGTCCTGACTTTC
TRBD2	TRBV6-6	TRBJ2-5	.	CASSFLAGGPAETQYF	TGTGCCAGCAGTTTTCTGGCGGGAGGGCCAGCAGAGACCCAGTACTTC
TRBD1	TRBV3-1/TRBV3-2	TRBJ1-1	.	CASSQRPGTGDTEAFF	TGTGCCAGCAGCCAACGGCCCGGGACAGGGGACACTGAAGCTTTCTTT
.	TRBV7-8	TRBJ2-7	.	CASSLWRDYEQYF	TGTGCCAGCAGCTTATGGAGGGATTACGAGCAGTACTTC
TRBD1	TRBV7-3	TRBJ1-1	.	CASSTTGGPEAF	TGTGCCAGCAGTACGACAGGGGGCCCAGAGGCTTTT
.	TRBV4-2	TRBJ2-5	.	CASSQSWAGPETQYF	TGTGCCAGCAGCCAATCTTGGGCGGGACCAGAGACCCAGTACTTC
TRBD2	TRBV30	TRBJ2-3	.	CAWSLAGTDTQYF	TGTGCCTGGAGCCTAGCGGGAACAGATACGCAGTATTTT
.	TRBV19	TRBJ2-3	.	CASSMSGTDTQYF	TGTGCCAGTAGTATGAGTGGCACAGATACGCAGTATTTT
.	TRBV2	TRBJ1-2	.	CVTTMAGLGYTF	TGTGTTACTACGATGGCAGGGCTCGGCTACACCTTC
TRBD1	TRBV7-8	TRBJ1-5	.	CASSLGRTTGGHQPQHF	TGTGCCAGCAGCTTAGGTCGAACGACAGGGGGGCATCAGCCCCAGCATTTT
TRBD1	TRBV3-1/TRBV3-2	TRBJ1-1	.	CASSRQDRDTEAFF	TGTGCCAGCAGCAGACAAGACAGGGACACTGAAGCTTTCTTT
.	TRBV12-3/TRBV12-4	TRBJ1-4	.	CASRSPGEKLFF	TGTGCCAGCAGGTCGCCCGGGGAAAAACTGTTTTTT
TRBD1	TRBV25-1	TRBJ1-3	.	CASSEPTGVYGNTIYF	TGTGCCAGCAGTGAACCAACAGGGGTATATGGAAACACCATATATTTT
.	TRBV5-6	TRBJ2-5	.	CASSSGGRETQYF	TGTGCCAGCAGTAGTGGGGGCCGCGAGACCCAGTACTTC
.	TRBV5-1	TRBJ1-1	.	CASSIQNTEAFF	TGCGCCAGCAGCATACAGAACACTGAAGCTTTCTTT
TRBD1	TRBV5-6	TRBJ2-1	.	CAGIPGQGGNEQFF	TGTGCCGGCATACCGGGACAGGGCGGGAATGAGCAGTTCTTC
.	TRBV28	TRBJ2-2	.	CASSLNPQFHGELFF	TGTGCCAGCAGTTTAAACCCGCAGTTTCACGGGGAGCTGTTTTTT
.	TRBV28	TRBJ1-1	.	CASRGSGNTEAFF	TGTGCCAGCAGGGGCTCAGGGAACACTGAAGCTTTCTTT
TRBD1	TRBV12-3/TRBV12-4	TRBJ2-7	few	CASRMGQGKEQYF	TGTGCCAGCAGGATGGGACAGGGAAAAGAGCAGTACTTC